The present T cell receptor beta chain was sequenced within a study of vaccination and CD4 T cells after COVID-19. An Oncomine TCR Beta short-read assay was used to sequence the DNA from cultured CD4+ T cells. From the PCR reads, TCRdb called clonotypes with MiXCR, one entry per CDR3 protein. The sample has around 10,000 distinct CDR3 sequences; 25% to 35% are singletons. Comment on this clonotype: Its antigen remains unidentified.

This sample's treatment: approximately 9-day PBMC culture with coronavirus spike peptide pools or control peptides (ViraFEST assay). Replacement of half the medium with fresh IL-2 medium took place on days 3 and 7. V dropped 8 bases and J dropped 6 bases, with 10 bases sitting between them. CDR3 length equals 12 residues. The germline V gene has CDR1 SGHTA and CDR2 FQGNSA. The chain carries TRBV7-2 and TRBJ2-2; TRBD2 is a possible D gene (5 bases). Sequencing used cultured CD4+ T cells from blood. The source of this sequence is a human donor with COVID-19. The CDR3 spells CASRKDSGELFF. For the CDR3, the DNA is TGTGCCAGCCGAAAGGACTCCGGGGAGCTGTTTTTT.